Below, 28 T cell receptor beta chains from the same sample are listed, as sequenced in a study of blood T cell repertoires in COVID-19 (dated by TCRdb to 2020 to 2021). Library preparation was by the immunoSEQ multiplex PCR assay. This immuneACCESS table, as held by TCRdb, lists in-frame sequences with V and J called but not all clones. Of the missing ones, under half trace to an unresolved V gene in checked studies; the others have no known cause. This sample comprises tens of thousands of clones, approximately 79% of them detected only once. Of the sample, 3.5% to 4% falls within the top ten clones. Material for sequencing was peripheral blood. These receptors all come from a man between 65 and 80 years old with COVID-19, enrolled during active disease.

This clone was counted a few times. J is TRBJ1-2 and V is TRBV24-1, with TRBD1 as a possible D gene (6 bases). CDR3 length: 16 residues. Germline V gene lookup returns CDR1 KGHDR and CDR2 SFDVKD. V lost 3 bases and J lost 8, with 21 bases in between. CDR3 protein: CATSDPYPDRWEGYTF. The CDR3 bases are TGTGCCACCAGTGATCCCTACCCTGACAGGTGGGAGGGCTACACCTTC.

This clone was counted a few times. V is TRBV5-1 and J is TRBJ2-2; TRBD2 aligns across 8 bases. The V and J ends lost 6 bases and 5 bases, in that order; junction bases with no gene match: 9. Germline V CDR1 and CDR2: SGHRS, YFSETQ. The CDR3 has 15 residues. In nucleotides, the CDR3 is TGCGCCAGCACAAGCGGGAGTTCGGGAACCGGGGAGCTGTTTTTT. Amino acid sequence: CASTSGSSGTGELFF.

This clone was detected a few times. The rearrangement links TRBV12-2 to TRBJ2-5; no DNA check was done on the table's D call, TRBD1. TRBV12-2 is noted as a pseudogene. The CDR3 sequence is 15 residues long. CDR3 residues: CASRSPGGSVETQYF. For the CDR3, the DNA is TGTGCAAGTCGCTCCCCAGGGGGCAGCGTAGAGACCCAGTACTTC.

The CDR3 spells CASSIVSGGQGGHFQYF. Written as DNA, the CDR3 is TGTGCCAGTAGTATAGTCTCCGGGGGACAGGGTGGTCATTTTCAGTACTTC. The V and J genes are TRBV19 and TRBJ2-4; 9 bases align to TRBD1. The CDR3 totals 17 residues. Germline loops: CDR1 LNHDA, CDR2 SQIVND (reference sequence). Unmatched junction bases numbered 15, after V lost 1 base and J lost 11 bases. The whole variable domain, remainder taken from reference TRBV19 and TRBJ2-4, is DGGITQSPKYLFRKEGQNVTLSCEQNLNHDAMYWYRQDPGQGLRLIYYSQIVNDFQKGDIAEGYSVSREKKESFPLTVTSAQKNPTAFYLCASSIVSGGQGGHFQYFGAGTRLSVL.

This clone was picked up a small number of times. The J gene is TRBJ2-2, the V gene TRBV10-1; 14 bases fit TRBD2. There are 19 residues in the CDR3. Losses at the gene ends were 1 base for V and 5 bases for J; bases not matched to a gene: 9. Germline assignment: CDR1 WNHNN and CDR2 SYGVQD (reference sequence). CDR3 in DNA: TGCGCCAGCAGTGAGTATCCGGGACTAGCGGGAGCGGGTACCGGGGAGCTGTTTTTT. Its translation: CASSEYPGLAGAGTGELFF.

The genes are TRBV27 and TRBJ1-1; 7 bases align to TRBD1. From germline, CDR1 is MNHEY and CDR2 SMNVEV (reference sequence). V dropped 6 bases and J dropped 2; count of bases not matched to a gene: 6. CDR3 length equals 14 residues. The CDR3 loop reads CASRSTGYNTEAFF. The CDR3 DNA reads TGTGCCAGCAGATCGACAGGGTACAACACTGAAGCTTTCTTT.

V usage is TRBV4-3 and J usage is TRBJ1-2; 7 bases agree with TRBD1. Germline CDR1 reads LGHNA; CDR2 reads YSLEER. Trimming at V came to 0 bases and at J to 4 bases, leaving 11 bases not matched to a gene. This CDR3 comprises 17 residues. CDR3 DNA sequence: TGCGCCAGCAGCCAAGAATTAACAGGGGAATATAGCTATGGCTACACCTTC. This sequence encodes CASSQELTGEYSYGYTF.

The gene calls are TRBV7-8 and TRBJ2-6; D call uncertain. Trimming left V 6 bases short and J 0 bases short, with 15 bases between. Germline CDR1 reads SGHVS; CDR2 reads FQNEAQ. There are 17 residues in the CDR3. The DNA of the CDR3 is TGTGCCAGCAGTCCTCCCCTTAGATTCTCTGGGGCCAACGTCCTGACTTTC. It translates to CASSPPLRFSGANVLTF.

For this clone: Distinct nucleotide sequences in the sample also encode this CDR3. The chain carries TRBV5-1 and TRBJ1-1; D gene ambiguous. V was pared by 0 bases and J by 1 base, with 7 bases between. Germline CDR1 reads SGHRS; CDR2 reads YFSETQ. The CDR3 sequence is 14 residues long. The CDR3 DNA is TGCGCCAGCAGCTTGGGGGCCGCGAACACTGAAGCTTTCTTT. This sequence encodes CASSLGAANTEAFF.

This clone was counted a single time. V usage is TRBV5-1 and J usage is TRBJ2-7; TRBD1 agrees at 9 bases. V was pared by 9 bases and J by 1 base, with 11 bases of the junction left unmatched. Per the germline V gene, CDR1 is SGHRS and CDR2 is YFSETQ. This CDR3 region has 15 residues. The CDR3 loop reads CAIRTRDRDSYEQYF. In nucleotides, the CDR3 is TGCGCCATCAGGACCCGGGACAGGGATTCCTACGAGCAGTACTTC.

This clone has only a few counts. The chain combines TRBV6-2 or TRBV6-3 with TRBJ1-3; D ambiguous. The CDR3 is 13 amino acids. Trimming shortened V by 4 bases and J by 2 bases, and 6 bases separated the two germline ends. Germline V gene lookup returns CDR1 MNHEY and CDR2 SVGEGT. CDR3 region: CASSWAAGNTIYF. The CDR3 coding sequence is TGTGCCAGCAGTTGGGCAGCTGGAAACACCATATATTTT.

This chain links TRBV6-2 or TRBV6-3 with TRBJ2-7; 8 bases are shared with TRBD2. Germline V gene lookup returns CDR1 MNHEY and CDR2 SVGEGT. The V segment lost 2 bases and the J segment 2 bases; nucleotides outside the gene matches: 5. The CDR3 has 15 residues. The chain's CDR3 is CASSYGSGRTYEQYF. In DNA, the CDR3 is TGTGCCAGCAGTTACGGGAGCGGGAGAACCTACGAGCAGTACTTC.

This clone was detected only a few times. The chain links TRBV10-3 to TRBJ2-1; 12 bases fit TRBD2. The germline V gene has CDR1 ENHRY and CDR2 SYGVKD. Trimming at V came to 6 bases and at J to 10 bases, leaving 7 bases not matched to a gene. The CDR3 extends over 14 amino acids. Here the CDR3 DNA reads TGTGCCATCAGGAGGGATGGGACTAGCGGGGAGCAGTTCTTC. Encoded protein: CAIRRDGTSGEQFF.

The chain recombines TRBV24-1 with TRBJ1-5; 9 nucleotides line up with TRBD1. This CDR3 is 17 amino acids long. V trimming: 4 bases; J trimming: 0 bases; junction bases outside the gene matches: 6. Germline CDR1 is KGHDR and CDR2 is SFDVKD. The CDR3 DNA reads TGTGCCACCAGTGACCCTGACAGGGGGAATAGCAATCAGCCCCAGCATTTT. This gives the protein CATSDPDRGNSNQPQHF.

The chain is built from TRBV4-2 and TRBJ1-6, with no clear D. The CDR3 extends over 19 amino acids. Germline V gene sequence: CDR1 LGHNA, CDR2 YNFKEQ. Trimming stripped 1 base from V and 4 bases from J, with 20 bases between. CDR3 residues: CASSQAVERIEQYNSPLHF. In DNA, the CDR3 is TGTGCCAGCAGCCAAGCGGTTGAAAGGATAGAACAGTATAATTCACCCCTCCACTTT.

The chain recombines TRBV28 with TRBJ1-6; the D gene is possibly TRBD1 (5 bases). The CDR3 totals 13 residues. Per germline, CDR1 MDHEN and CDR2 SYDVKM. V was pared by 7 bases and J by 8 bases, with 12 bases between. The CDR3 DNA follows: TGTGCCAGCATCAGGAGGGGAGATTCACCCCTCCACTTT. Its translation is CASIRRGDSPLHF.

The chain combines TRBV19 with TRBJ2-7, with 13 nucleotides matching TRBD2. Germline trimming cut 4 bases from V and 2 bases from J; bases unmatched to any gene: 5. The CDR3 consists of 16 residues. Germline V gene lookup returns CDR1 LNHDA and CDR2 SQIVND (reference sequence). The CDR3 region has the DNA TGTGCCAGTAGTACGCCGGGACTAGCGGGAACCTACGAGCAGTACTTC. The encoded protein is CASSTPGLAGTYEQYF.

The chain is built from TRBV5-8 and TRBJ2-7; 11 positions match TRBD2. CDR3 length: 16 residues. Germline V gives CDR1 SGHTS, CDR2 YDEGEE. Unmatched junction bases numbered 5, after V lost 0 bases and J lost 3 bases. CDR3 amino acids: CASSLGLAGSYYEQYF. DNA for the CDR3: TGTGCCAGCAGCTTGGGACTAGCGGGATCTTACTACGAGCAGTACTTC. The full variable domain, with the rest looked up from reference TRBV5-8 and TRBJ2-7, is EAGVTQSPTHLIKTRGQQATLRCSPISGHTSVYWYQQALGLGLQFLLWYDEGEERNRGNFPPRFSGRQFPNYSSELNVNALELEDSALYLCASSLGLAGSYYEQYFGPGTRLTVT.

V is TRBV12-3 or TRBV12-4 and J is TRBJ1-2; D remains ambiguous. The V end lost 2 bases, the J end lost 1 base, and 5 bases lay between the germline ends. This CDR3 has 13 residues. The CDR3 here is CASSLTFNYGYTF. The CDR3 DNA reads as TGTGCCAGCAGTTTAACATTTAACTATGGCTACACCTTC.

CDR3 protein: CASSLGRSSYNEQFF. The CDR3 bases are TGCGCCAGCAGCTTGGGCCGTAGCTCCTACAATGAGCAGTTCTTC. The J gene is TRBJ2-1, the V gene TRBV5-1; D call uncertain. Germline V gene data show CDR1 as SGHRS and CDR2 as YFSETQ. This CDR3 has 15 amino acids. Trimming took 0 bases from V and 0 from J, leaving 7 bases between them. Full variable domain (missing parts from reference TRBV5-1 and TRBJ2-1): KAGVTQTPRYLIKTRGQQVTLSCSPISGHRSVSWYQQTPGQGLQFLFEYFSETQRNKGNFPGRFSGRQFSNSRSEMNVSTLELGDSALYLCASSLGRSSYNEQFFGPGTRLTVL.

This chain connects TRBV28 to TRBJ2-3; TRBD1 matches at 7 bases. This CDR3 is built from 16 residues. Unmatched junction bases numbered 6, after V lost 2 bases and J lost 1 base. From germline, CDR1 is MDHEN and CDR2 SYDVKM. CDR3 sequence (DNA): TGTGCCAGCAGTTTAGTGACAGGGTTGGGCACAGATACGCAGTATTTT. Its protein is CASSLVTGLGTDTQYF.

The chain couples TRBV27 to TRBJ2-7; 11 bases align to TRBD1. The trim removed 7 bases at V and 7 bases at J, leaving 6 bases unmatched. This CDR3 is built from 13 residues. Germline CDR1 is MNHEY and CDR2 is SMNVEV (reference sequence). The CDR3 DNA reads TGTGCCAGCACTGGACAGGGGGCGGGGGAGCAGTACTTC. This translates into CASTGQGAGEQYF.

The chain uses TRBV2 and TRBJ1-4; D possibly corresponds to TRBD1 (6 bases). The CDR3 extends over 13 amino acids. Per the germline V gene, CDR1 is SNHLY and CDR2 is FYNNEI. V was cut by 7 bases and J by 8 bases, with 14 bases left in between. The CDR3 region is CASKGRGSEKLFF. CDR3 in DNA: TGTGCCAGCAAGGGCAGGGGATCAGAAAAACTGTTTTTT.

The V call is TRBV6-5, the J call TRBJ2-2; TRBD1 might be the D (6 bases). Germline assignment: CDR1 MNHEY and CDR2 SVGAGI. V was cut by 2 bases and J by 0 bases, with 10 bases left in between. The CDR3 is 16 amino acids. CDR3 in amino acids: CASSYGRTANTGELFF. The CDR3 DNA is TGTGCCAGCAGTTACGGACGGACAGCGAACACCGGGGAGCTGTTTTTT.

V gene TRBV7-2 combines with J gene TRBJ2-5, with D unresolved. This CDR3 is built from 13 residues. Trimming removed 4 bases from V and 2 bases from J, with 8 bases in between. Per the germline V gene, CDR1 is SGHTA and CDR2 is FQGNSA. For the CDR3, the DNA is TGTGCCAGCAGCTCGTCCAGACAAGAGACCCAGTACTTC. Amino acids: CASSSSRQETQYF.

The V call is TRBV5-1, the J call TRBJ2-7; TRBD2 matches at 11 bases. Trimming at V came to 0 bases and at J to 6 bases, leaving 8 bases not matched to a gene. Germline loops: CDR1 SGHRS, CDR2 YFSETQ. The CDR3 runs to 16 residues. In DNA, the CDR3 is TGCGCCAGCAGCTTGGACCATAGCGGGAGGGCTGGCGAGCAGTACTTC. Translation: CASSLDHSGRAGEQYF.

The chain links TRBV28 to TRBJ2-4, with 9 bases matching TRBD2. V was clipped by 0 bases and J by 0 bases; unmatched bases: 9. The CDR3 consists of 19 residues. Germline V lookup: CDR1 MDHEN, CDR2 SYDVKM. The CDR3 loop is CASSLWREGNPLAKNIQYF. Here the CDR3 DNA reads TGTGCCAGCAGTTTATGGCGGGAGGGCAACCCCCTAGCCAAAAACATTCAGTACTTC.

J is TRBJ1-5 and V is TRBV28; TRBD1 matches 7 bases. V shed 4 bases and J 4 bases; nucleotides not matched to a gene: 7. Germline V gene lookup returns CDR1 MDHEN and CDR2 SYDVKM. CDR3 length equals 15 residues. CDR3 loop: CASSSPGTANQPQHF. The CDR3 region has the DNA TGTGCCAGCAGTTCTCCCGGGACAGCTAATCAGCCCCAGCATTTT.